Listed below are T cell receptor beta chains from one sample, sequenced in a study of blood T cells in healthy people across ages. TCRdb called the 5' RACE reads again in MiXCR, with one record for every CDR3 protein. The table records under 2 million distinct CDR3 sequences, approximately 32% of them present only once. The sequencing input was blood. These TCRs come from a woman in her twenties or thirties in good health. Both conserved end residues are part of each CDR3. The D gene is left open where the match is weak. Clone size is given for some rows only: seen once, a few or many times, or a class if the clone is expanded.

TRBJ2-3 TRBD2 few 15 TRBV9 CASSGAGASTDTQYF TGTGCCAGCAGCGGAGCGGGGGCCAGCACAGATACGCAGTATTTT
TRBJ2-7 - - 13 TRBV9 CASSVEASYEQYF TGTGCCAGCAGCGTAGAGGCTTCCTACGAGCAGTACTTC
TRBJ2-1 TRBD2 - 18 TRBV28 CASSSGLAGVGSYNEQFF TGTGCCAGCAGTTCGGGACTAGCGGGAGTGGGCTCCTACAATGAGCAGTTCTTC
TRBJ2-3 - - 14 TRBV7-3 CASSFGGGQDTQYF TGTGCCAGCAGCTTCGGTGGGGGGCAGGATACGCAGTATTTT
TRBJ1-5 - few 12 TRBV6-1 CASRASNQPQHF TGTGCCAGCCGAGCTAGCAATCAGCCCCAGCATTTT
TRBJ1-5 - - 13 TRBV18 CASSLNANQPQHF TGTGCCAGCTCGCTTAACGCCAATCAGCCCCAGCATTTT
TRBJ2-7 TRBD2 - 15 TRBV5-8 CASRIPGTSAYEQYF TGTGCCAGCAGGATACCGGGGACTAGCGCTTACGAGCAGTACTTC
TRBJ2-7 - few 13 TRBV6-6 CASRSDSYYEQYF TGTGCCAGCAGGTCGGACAGCTACTACGAGCAGTACTTC
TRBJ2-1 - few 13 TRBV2 CASSEVPIAEQFF TGTGCCAGCAGTGAAGTCCCGATCGCTGAGCAGTTCTTC
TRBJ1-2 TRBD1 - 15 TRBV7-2 CAGSSAGGRRDGYTF TGTGCCGGCAGCTCGGCAGGGGGGCGCCGGGATGGCTACACCTTC
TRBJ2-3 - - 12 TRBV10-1 CTSRDSTDTQYF TGCACCAGCCGGGACAGCACAGATACGCAGTATTTT
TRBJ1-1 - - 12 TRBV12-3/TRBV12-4 CACKPGRTEAFF TGTGCCTGCAAACCGGGACGCACTGAAGCTTTCTTT
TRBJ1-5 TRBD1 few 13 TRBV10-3 CASTGASNQPQHF TGTGCCTCCACAGGGGCCAGCAATCAGCCCCAGCATTTT
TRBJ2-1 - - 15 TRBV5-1 CASSLEGYPLNEQFF TGCGCCAGCAGCTTGGAGGGGTACCCTCTCAATGAGCAGTTCTTC
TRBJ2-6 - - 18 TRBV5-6 CASSLAETVYSGANVLTF TGTGCCAGCAGCTTGGCCGAGACAGTCTACTCTGGGGCCAACGTCCTGACTTTC
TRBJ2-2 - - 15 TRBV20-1 CSARDRLQNTGELFF TGCAGTGCTAGAGATAGGCTACAGAACACCGGGGAGCTGTTTTTT
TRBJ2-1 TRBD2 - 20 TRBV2 CASRARTSGIAARSYNEQFF TGTGCCAGCAGGGCTAGGACTAGCGGGATTGCAGCGCGGTCCTACAATGAGCAGTTCTTC
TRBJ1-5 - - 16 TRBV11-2 CASSRNGDYSNQPQHF TGTGCCAGCAGCCGGAACGGGGATTATAGCAATCAGCCCCAGCATTTT
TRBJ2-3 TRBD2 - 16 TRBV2 CASSVTLAGATDTQYF TGTGCCAGCAGTGTGACACTAGCGGGAGCCACAGATACGCAGTATTTT
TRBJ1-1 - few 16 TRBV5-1 CASSLSQGRLNTEAFF TGCGCCAGCAGCCTATCCCAGGGACGGCTGAACACTGAAGCTTTCTTT
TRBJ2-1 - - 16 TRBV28 CASSLGLINSYNEQFF TGTGCCAGCAGTTTAGGCTTGATTAACTCCTACAATGAGCAGTTCTTC